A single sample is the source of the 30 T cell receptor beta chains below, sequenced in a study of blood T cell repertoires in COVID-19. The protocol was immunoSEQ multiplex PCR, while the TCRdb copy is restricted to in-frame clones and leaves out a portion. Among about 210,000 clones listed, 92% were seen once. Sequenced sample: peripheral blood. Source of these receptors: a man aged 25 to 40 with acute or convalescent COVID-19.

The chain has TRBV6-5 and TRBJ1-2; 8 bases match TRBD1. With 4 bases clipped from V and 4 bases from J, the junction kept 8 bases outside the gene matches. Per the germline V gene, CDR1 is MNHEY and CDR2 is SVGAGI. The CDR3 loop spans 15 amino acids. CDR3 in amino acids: CASSSPGGGSYGYTF. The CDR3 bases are TGTGCCAGCAGTTCCCCAGGGGGCGGTAGCTATGGCTACACCTTC.

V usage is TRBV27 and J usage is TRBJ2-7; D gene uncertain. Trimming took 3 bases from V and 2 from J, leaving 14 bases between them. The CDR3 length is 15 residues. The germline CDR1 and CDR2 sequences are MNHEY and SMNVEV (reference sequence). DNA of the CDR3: TGTGCCAGCAGTTTCCTCTCGTACGGTACCTACGAGCAGTACTTC. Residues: CASSFLSYGTYEQYF.

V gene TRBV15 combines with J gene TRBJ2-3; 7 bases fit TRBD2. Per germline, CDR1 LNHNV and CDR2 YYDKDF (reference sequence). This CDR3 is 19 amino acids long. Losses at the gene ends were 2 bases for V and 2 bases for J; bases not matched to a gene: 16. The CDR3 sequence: CATSRIHLLSSGFTDTQYF. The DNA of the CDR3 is TGTGCCACCAGCAGAATTCACCTTTTGTCTAGCGGATTCACAGATACGCAGTATTTT.

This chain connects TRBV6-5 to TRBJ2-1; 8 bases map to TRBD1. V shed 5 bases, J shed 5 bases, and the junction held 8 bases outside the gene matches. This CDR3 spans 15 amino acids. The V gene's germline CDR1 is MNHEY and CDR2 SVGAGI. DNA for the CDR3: TGTGCCAGCAGTCCAGACAGGGGTAGGAACAATGAGCAGTTCTTC. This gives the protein CASSPDRGRNNEQFF.

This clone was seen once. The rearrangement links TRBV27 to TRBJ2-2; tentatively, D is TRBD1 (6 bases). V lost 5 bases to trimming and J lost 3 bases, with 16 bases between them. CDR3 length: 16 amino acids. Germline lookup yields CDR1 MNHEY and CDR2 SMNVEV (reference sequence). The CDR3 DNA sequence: TGTGCCAGCAGTCAGTACACTCACAGGGACACCGGGGAGCTGTTTTTT. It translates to CASSQYTHRDTGELFF.

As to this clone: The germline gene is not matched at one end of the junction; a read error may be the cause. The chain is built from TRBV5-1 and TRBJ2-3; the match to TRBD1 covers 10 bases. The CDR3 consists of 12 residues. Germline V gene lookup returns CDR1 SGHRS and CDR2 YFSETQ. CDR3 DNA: TGCGCCAGCAGCTGGGACAGGGGACTCTTCCATTTT. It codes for CASSWDRGLFHF.

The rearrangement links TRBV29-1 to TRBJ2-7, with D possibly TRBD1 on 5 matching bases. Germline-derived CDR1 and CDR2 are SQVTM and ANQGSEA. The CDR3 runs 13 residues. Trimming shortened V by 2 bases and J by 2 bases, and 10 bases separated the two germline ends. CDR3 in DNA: TGCAGCGTTGAATGGGGCGGCACCTACGAGCAGTACTTC. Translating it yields CSVEWGGTYEQYF.

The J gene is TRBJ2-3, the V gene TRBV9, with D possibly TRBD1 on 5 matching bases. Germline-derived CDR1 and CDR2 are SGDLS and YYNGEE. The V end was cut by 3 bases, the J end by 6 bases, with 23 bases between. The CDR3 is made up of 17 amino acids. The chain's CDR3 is CASSAGRAGNVLDTQYF. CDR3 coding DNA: TGTGCCAGCAGCGCTGGCCGGGCAGGGAATGTATTGGATACGCAGTATTTT.

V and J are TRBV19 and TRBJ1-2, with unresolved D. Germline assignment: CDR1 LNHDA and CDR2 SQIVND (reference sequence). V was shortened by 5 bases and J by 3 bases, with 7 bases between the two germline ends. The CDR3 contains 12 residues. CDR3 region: CASSPGYYGYTF. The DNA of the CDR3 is TGTGCCAGTAGTCCGGGTTACTATGGCTACACCTTC.

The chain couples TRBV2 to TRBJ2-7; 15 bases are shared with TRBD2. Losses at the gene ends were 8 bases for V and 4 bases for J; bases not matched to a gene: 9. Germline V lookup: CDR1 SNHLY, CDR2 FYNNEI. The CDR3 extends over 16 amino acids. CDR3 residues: CASGGRGLAGGYEQYF. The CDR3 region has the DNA TGTGCCAGCGGGGGCCGAGGACTAGCGGGAGGGTACGAGCAGTACTTC.

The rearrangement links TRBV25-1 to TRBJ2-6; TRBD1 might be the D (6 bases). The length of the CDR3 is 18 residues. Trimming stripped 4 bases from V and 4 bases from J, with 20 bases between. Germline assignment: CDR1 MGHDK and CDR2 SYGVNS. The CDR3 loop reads CASSVPAGELKGANVLTF. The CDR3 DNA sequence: TGTGCCAGCAGTGTTCCGGCAGGGGAGTTGAAAGGGGCCAACGTCCTGACTTTC.

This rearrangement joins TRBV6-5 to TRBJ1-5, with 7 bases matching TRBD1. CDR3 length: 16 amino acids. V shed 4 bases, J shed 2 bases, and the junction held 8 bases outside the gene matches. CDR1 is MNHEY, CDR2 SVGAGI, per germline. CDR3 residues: CASSSRITGGNQPQHF. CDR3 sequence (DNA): TGTGCCAGCAGTTCCCGTATTACAGGGGGCAATCAGCCCCAGCATTTT.

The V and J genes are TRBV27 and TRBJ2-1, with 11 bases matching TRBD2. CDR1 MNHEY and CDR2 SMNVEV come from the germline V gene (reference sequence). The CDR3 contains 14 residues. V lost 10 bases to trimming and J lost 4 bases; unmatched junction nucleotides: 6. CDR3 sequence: CATRLAGLYNEQFF. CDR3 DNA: TGTGCCACCAGACTAGCGGGGCTTTACAATGAGCAGTTCTTC.

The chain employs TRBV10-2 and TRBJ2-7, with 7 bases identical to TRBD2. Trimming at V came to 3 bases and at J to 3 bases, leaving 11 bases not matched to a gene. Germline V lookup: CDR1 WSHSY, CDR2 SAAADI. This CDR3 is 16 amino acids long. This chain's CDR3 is CASSDYLLAEIYEQYF. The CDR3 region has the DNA TGCGCCAGCAGTGATTATTTGCTAGCGGAGATCTACGAGCAGTACTTC.

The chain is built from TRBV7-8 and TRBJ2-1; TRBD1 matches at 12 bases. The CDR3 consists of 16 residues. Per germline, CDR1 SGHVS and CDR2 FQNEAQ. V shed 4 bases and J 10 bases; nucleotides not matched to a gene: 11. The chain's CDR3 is CASSSTTGTGGREQFF. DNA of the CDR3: TGTGCCAGCAGCTCCACTACCGGGACAGGGGGCCGGGAGCAGTTCTTC.

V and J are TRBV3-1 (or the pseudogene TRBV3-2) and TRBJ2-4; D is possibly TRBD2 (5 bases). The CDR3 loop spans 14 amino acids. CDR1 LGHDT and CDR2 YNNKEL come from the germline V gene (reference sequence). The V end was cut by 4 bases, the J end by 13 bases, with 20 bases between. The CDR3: CASSPPDAPWRQYF. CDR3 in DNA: TGTGCCAGCAGCCCCCCGGACGCCCCATGGAGGCAGTACTTC.

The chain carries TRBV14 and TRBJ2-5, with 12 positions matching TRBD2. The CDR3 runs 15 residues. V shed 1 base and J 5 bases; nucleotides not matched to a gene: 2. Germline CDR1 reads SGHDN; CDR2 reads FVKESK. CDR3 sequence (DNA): TGTGCCAGCAGCCAAGGACTAGCGGGGGCGGAGACCCAGTACTTC. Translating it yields CASSQGLAGAETQYF. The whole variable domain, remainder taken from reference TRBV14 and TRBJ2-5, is EAGVTQFPSHSVIEKGQTVTLRCDPISGHDNLYWYRRVMGKEIKFLLHFVKESKQDESGMPNNRFLAERTGGTYSTLKVQPAELEDSGVYFCASSQGLAGAETQYFGPGTRLLVL.

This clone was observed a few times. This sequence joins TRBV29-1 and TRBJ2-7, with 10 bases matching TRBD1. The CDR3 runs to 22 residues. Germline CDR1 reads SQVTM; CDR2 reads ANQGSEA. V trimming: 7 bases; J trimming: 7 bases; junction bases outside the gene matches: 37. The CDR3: CSGPKGTGVSSCKQLVRREQYF. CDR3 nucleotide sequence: TGCAGCGGTCCCAAGGGGACAGGGGTAAGTAGTTGCAAGCAGTTGGTACGTCGGGAGCAGTACTTC.

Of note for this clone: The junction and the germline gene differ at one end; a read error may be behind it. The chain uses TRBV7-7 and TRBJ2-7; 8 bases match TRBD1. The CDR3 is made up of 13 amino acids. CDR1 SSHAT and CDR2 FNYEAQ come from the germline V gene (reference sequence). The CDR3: CASSSTGGGEQYF. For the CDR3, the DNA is TGTGCTAGCAGCTCAACAGGGGGTGGGGAGCAGTACTTC.

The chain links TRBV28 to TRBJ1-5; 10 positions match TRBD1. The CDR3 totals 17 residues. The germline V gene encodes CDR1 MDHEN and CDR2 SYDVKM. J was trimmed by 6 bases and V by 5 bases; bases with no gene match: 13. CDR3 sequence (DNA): TGTGCCAGCAGTCTGGACAGGGGGTTTTCGCGGAGTCAGCCCCAGCATTTT. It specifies CASSLDRGFSRSQPQHF.

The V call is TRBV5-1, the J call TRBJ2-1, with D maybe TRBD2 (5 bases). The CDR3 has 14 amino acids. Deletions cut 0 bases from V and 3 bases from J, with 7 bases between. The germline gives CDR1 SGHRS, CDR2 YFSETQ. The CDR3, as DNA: TGCGCCAGCAGCTTGGACGGGATCTACAATGAGCAGTTCTTC. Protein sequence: CASSLDGIYNEQFF.

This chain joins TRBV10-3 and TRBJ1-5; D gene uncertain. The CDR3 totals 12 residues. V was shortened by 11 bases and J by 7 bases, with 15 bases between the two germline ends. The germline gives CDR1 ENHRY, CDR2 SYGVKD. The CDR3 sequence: CAREAECQPQHF. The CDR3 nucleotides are TGTGCCCGAGAGGCGGAATGCCAGCCCCAGCATTTT.

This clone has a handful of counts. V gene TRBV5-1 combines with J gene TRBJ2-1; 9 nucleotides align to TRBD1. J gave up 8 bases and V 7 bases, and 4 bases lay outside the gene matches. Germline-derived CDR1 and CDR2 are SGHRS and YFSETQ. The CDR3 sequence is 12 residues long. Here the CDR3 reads CASEGTGYEQFF. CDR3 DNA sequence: TGCGCCAGCGAAGGGACAGGGTATGAGCAGTTCTTC.

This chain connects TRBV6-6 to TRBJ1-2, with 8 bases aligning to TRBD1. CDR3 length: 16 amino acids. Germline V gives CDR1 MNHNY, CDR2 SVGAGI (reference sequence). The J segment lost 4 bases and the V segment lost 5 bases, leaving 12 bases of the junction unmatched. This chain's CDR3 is CASSPLGQGLGYGYTF. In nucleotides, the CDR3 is TGTGCCAGCAGTCCCCTCGGACAGGGCCTTGGCTATGGCTACACCTTC.

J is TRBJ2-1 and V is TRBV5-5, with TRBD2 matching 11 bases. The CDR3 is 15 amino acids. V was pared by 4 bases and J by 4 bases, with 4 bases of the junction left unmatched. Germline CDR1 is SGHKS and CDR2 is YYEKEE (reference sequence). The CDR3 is CASSTRLAGYNEQFF. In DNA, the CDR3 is TGTGCCAGCAGCACCCGACTAGCGGGATACAATGAGCAGTTCTTC.

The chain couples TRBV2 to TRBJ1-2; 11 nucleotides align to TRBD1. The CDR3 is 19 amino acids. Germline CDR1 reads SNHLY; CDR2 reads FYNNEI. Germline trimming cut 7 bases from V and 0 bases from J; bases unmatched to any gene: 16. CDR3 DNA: TGTGCCAGCACTAAAAGGGGCATCGGGACAGGGGGTTCTAACTATGGCTACACCTTC. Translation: CASTKRGIGTGGSNYGYTF.

CDR3 in amino acids: CARRSPGFRWSYEQYF. The CDR3 bases are TGTGCCAGAAGGTCTCCAGGGTTTAGGTGGTCCTACGAGCAGTACTTC. The rearrangement links TRBV5-3 to TRBJ2-7; a weak D match, TRBD1 (5 bases). TRBV5-3 is noted as an ORF with a role that remains uncertain. The CDR3 runs 16 residues. Between the trimmed V and J ends, which lost 5 bases and 1 base, there was a span of 19 bases.

In nucleotides, the CDR3 is TGTGCCAGCAGTTGGAGGACAGGGGCGATCGGTTGGGATAATGAGCAGTTCTTC. Its protein product is CASSWRTGAIGWDNEQFF. The chain carries TRBV28 and TRBJ2-1; 9 nucleotides line up with TRBD1. Germline V gene data show CDR1 as MDHEN and CDR2 as SYDVKM. Unmatched junction bases numbered 17, after V lost 4 bases and J lost 7 bases. CDR3 length: 18 amino acids.

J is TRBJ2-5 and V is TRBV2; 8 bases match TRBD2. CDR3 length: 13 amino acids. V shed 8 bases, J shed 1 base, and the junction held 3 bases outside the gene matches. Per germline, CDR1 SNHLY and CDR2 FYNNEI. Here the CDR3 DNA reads TGTGCCAGCTCGGGGGGGGGCCAAGAGACCCAGTACTTC. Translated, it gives CASSGGGQETQYF. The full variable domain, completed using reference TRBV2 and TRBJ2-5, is EPEVTQTPSHQVTQMGQEVILRCVPISNHLYFYWYRQILGQKVEFLVSFYNNEISEKSEIFDDQFSVERPDGSNFTLKIRSTKLEDSAMYFCASSGGGQETQYFGPGTRLLVL.

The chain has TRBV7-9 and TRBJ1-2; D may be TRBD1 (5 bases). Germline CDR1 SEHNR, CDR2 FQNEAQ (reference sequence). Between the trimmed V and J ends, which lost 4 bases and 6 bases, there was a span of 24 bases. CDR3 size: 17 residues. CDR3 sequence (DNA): TGTGCCAGCAGCTCCCGGTTGAGCGGGGGTCGAACTCATGGCTACACCTTC. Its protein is CASSSRLSGGRTHGYTF.